Presented here are 28 T cell receptor beta chains from one specimen sequenced in a study of T cells after yellow fever vaccination. TCRdb reprocessed the 5' RACE reads via MiXCR and lists one record per CDR3 protein. The profile covers some 350,000 distinct CDR3 sequences, with approximately 10% appearing a single time and roughly 18% taken by the ten largest. Sequencing was performed on PBMCs, taken on the day of the first yellow fever vaccination. The receptors stem from a man aged 18-30 years who received the YFV17D yellow fever vaccine.

This clonotype has a count of ten or more. The rearrangement uses TRBV5-1 and TRBJ1-1; D gene uncertain. Germline V gives CDR1 SGHRS, CDR2 YFSETQ. V lost 2 bases and J 4 bases, leaving 12 bases between the germline ends. The CDR3 has 14 residues. CDR3 nucleotides: TGCGCCAGCAGCTTACAAACAGTCGGCACTGAAGCTTTCTTT. It translates to CASSLQTVGTEAFF.

In this sample, this clonotype turned up a few times. The chain carries TRBV6-2 or TRBV6-3 and TRBJ2-2, with D unresolved. Germline assignment: CDR1 MNHEY and CDR2 SVGEGT. V lost 4 bases to trimming and J lost 5 bases, with 11 bases between them. There are 14 residues in the CDR3. The chain's CDR3 is CASSSLVGTGELFF. The CDR3 bases are TGTGCCAGCAGTTCCCTGGTGGGAACCGGGGAGCTGTTTTTT.

Turning to this clonotype: This could be a read error, since a much larger clone is one nucleotide away. The gene calls are TRBV11-2 and TRBJ2-5, with D perhaps given as TRBD1 or TRBD2 (5 bases each). The length of the CDR3 is 14 residues. The V end lost 7 bases, the J end lost 5 bases, and 17 bases lay between the germline ends. Germline V gene lookup returns CDR1 SGHAT and CDR2 FQNNGV. The CDR3 sequence: CASTPWGSGETQYF. In DNA form, the CDR3 reads TGTGCCAGCACCCCCTGGGGGTCGGGCGAGACCCAGTACTTC.

The chain combines TRBV19 with TRBJ2-3; D remains unclear. This CDR3 is 13 amino acids long. Germline values: CDR1 LNHDA, CDR2 SQIVND (reference sequence). V was cut by 6 bases and J by 0 bases, with 7 bases left in between. DNA of the CDR3: TGTGCCAGTAGCACCCACAGCACAGATACGCAGTATTTT. Its translation is CASSTHSTDTQYF.

In this sample, this clonotype turned up a few times. The V call is TRBV29-1, the J call TRBJ2-7; D is perhaps TRBD2 (6 bases). The CDR3 runs to 15 residues. Trimming cost V 0 bases and J 0 bases, with 12 bases left between them. From germline, CDR1 is SQVTM and CDR2 ANQGSEA. The CDR3 bases are TGCAGCGTTGAAGATCGCGGGGAGAGCTCCTACGAGCAGTACTTC. Its protein is CSVEDRGESSYEQYF.

The chain links TRBV18 to TRBJ1-4, with D unresolved. The CDR3 consists of 14 residues. V was clipped by 6 bases and J by 0 bases, with 8 bases between them. The germline V gene has CDR1 KGHSH and CDR2 LQKENI. CDR3 sequence: CASSLYATNEKLFF. The CDR3 DNA sequence: TGTGCCAGCTCCCTCTACGCAACTAATGAAAAACTGTTTTTT.

This clonotype was counted between two and nine times. This chain connects TRBV3-1 to TRBJ2-7, with D possibly being TRBD1 (5 bases). Germline values: CDR1 LGHDT, CDR2 YNNKEL (reference sequence). Trimming cost V 6 bases and J 3 bases, with 12 bases left between them. CDR3 length: 13 amino acids. The CDR3 bases are TGTGCCAGCAGTCTTACAGGAGACTACGAGCAGTACGTC. It codes for CASSLTGDYEQYV.

This clonotype was seen more than once but under ten times. The chain recombines TRBV6-1 with TRBJ2-7, with 7 bases fitting TRBD1. This CDR3 contains 15 residues. Germline assignment: CDR1 MNHNS and CDR2 SASEGT. The J segment lost 6 bases and the V segment lost 6 bases, leaving 14 bases of the junction unmatched. The CDR3 loop is CASSQTRTGWFEQYV. As DNA, the CDR3 is TGTGCCAGCAGCCAAACCAGGACAGGCTGGTTCGAGCAGTACGTC.

The chain has TRBV29-1 and TRBJ1-2; D remains ambiguous. The CDR3 runs to 11 residues. The germline gives CDR1 SQVTM, CDR2 ANQGSEA. With 0 bases removed from V and 7 bases from J, the gap between germline ends came to 6 bases. The CDR3 spells CSVEDRSGYTF. The CDR3 bases are TGCAGCGTTGAAGATCGGAGTGGCTACACCTTC.

In this sample, this clonotype turned up many times. The rearrangement uses TRBV7-2 and TRBJ2-7, with D possibly TRBD1 on 5 matching bases. CDR1 and CDR2 from the germline V gene are SGHTA and FQGNSA. CDR3 length equals 14 residues. V lost 3 bases, J lost 0 bases, and 9 bases lay in between. The CDR3 sequence: CASSFQGSSYEQYF. The DNA of the CDR3 is TGTGCCAGCAGCTTCCAGGGAAGCTCCTACGAGCAGTACTTC.

The chain joins TRBV4-3 to TRBJ2-1, with 7 bases identical to TRBD1. Trimming took 4 bases from V and 3 from J; bases not matched to a gene: 12. This CDR3 contains 17 residues. Germline V gives CDR1 LGHNA, CDR2 YSLEER. The CDR3 sequence: CASSLGSGDRVYNEQFF. The CDR3 DNA reads as TGCGCCAGCAGCCTGGGGTCGGGCGACAGGGTCTACAATGAGCAGTTCTTC.

This clonotype was detected many times. In nucleotides, the CDR3 is TGTGCCAGCAGCTTAGTTGCAGGCTGGGATGAAGCTTTCTTT. It encodes CASSLVAGWDEAFF. The chain is built from TRBV7-9 and TRBJ1-1; D is undetermined. The germline V gene has CDR1 SEHNR and CDR2 FQNEAQ (reference sequence). This CDR3 has 14 residues. Trimming left V 1 base short and J 7 bases short, with 13 bases between.

The sample holds a few counts of this clonotype. V usage is TRBV6-5 and J usage is TRBJ2-2; D remains unclear. The ends were cut back, 0 bases at V and 5 bases at J, with 7 bases in the middle. Germline-derived CDR1 and CDR2 are MNHEY and SVGAGI. The length of the CDR3 is 14 residues. For the CDR3, the DNA is TGTGCCAGCAGTTACTCAATCGGGACCGGGGAGCTGTTTTTT. Its translation is CASSYSIGTGELFF.

This clonotype was seen many times. This rearrangement joins TRBV5-1 to TRBJ2-3; 9 nucleotides line up with TRBD1. Germline V gene sequence: CDR1 SGHRS, CDR2 YFSETQ. The CDR3 loop spans 14 amino acids. V was clipped by 3 bases and J by 3 bases; unmatched bases: 2. The CDR3 sequence: CASSWDRVTDTQYF. The CDR3 nucleotides read TGCGCCAGCAGCTGGGACAGGGTTACAGATACGCAGTATTTT.

This clonotype was observed a handful of times. This sequence joins TRBV5-6 and TRBJ2-3, with 7 bases matching TRBD2. The CDR3 extends over 16 amino acids. The V and J ends lost 0 bases and 0 bases, in that order; junction bases with no gene match: 4. Germline loops: CDR1 SGHDT, CDR2 YYEEEE. The CDR3 sequence is CASSLARGGSTDTQYF. Here the CDR3 DNA reads TGTGCCAGCAGCTTGGCTCGCGGGGGAAGCACAGATACGCAGTATTTT.

This clonotype showed up many times. The rearrangement joins TRBV24-1 to TRBJ1-1; D may be TRBD1 (6 bases). Trimming took 5 bases from V and 5 from J, leaving 11 bases between them. This CDR3 comprises 13 residues. Germline lookup yields CDR1 KGHDR and CDR2 SFDVKD. This CDR3 is CATSAGAYTEAFF. CDR3 nucleotide sequence: TGTGCCACCAGTGCAGGGGCGTATACTGAAGCTTTCTTT.

The chain is built from TRBV15 and TRBJ2-1, with 13 bases that match TRBD2. The CDR3 is made up of 15 amino acids. V lost 0 bases, J lost 14 bases, and 7 bases stayed unmatched. Germline CDR1 is LNHNV and CDR2 is YYDKDF (reference sequence). The CDR3 loop reads CATSRDGTSGDVEFF. In DNA form, the CDR3 reads TGTGCCACCAGCAGAGATGGGACTAGCGGGGATGTAGAGTTCTTC.

Many counts were recorded for this clonotype. The chain carries TRBV7-9 and TRBJ2-1, with TRBD2 matching over 10 bases. Germline lookup yields CDR1 SEHNR and CDR2 FQNEAQ (reference sequence). V was pared by 5 bases and J by 7 bases, with 14 bases of the junction left unmatched. This CDR3 is built from 17 residues. In DNA form, the CDR3 reads TGTGCCAGCAGCCACCTGAGGGGGCTAGCGGGGGTGAATGAGCAGTTCTTC. Its translation is CASSHLRGLAGVNEQFF.

This clonotype was counted a few times. The gene calls are TRBV4-1 and TRBJ1-5, with D tentatively TRBD1 (5 bases). The V end was cut by 4 bases, the J end by 7 bases, with 17 bases between. This CDR3 is 15 amino acids long. The germline V gene encodes CDR1 MGHRA and CDR2 YSYEKL. The CDR3 here is CASSLRGSDDQPQHF. The CDR3 DNA is TGCGCCAGCAGCCTCCGGGGGTCGGACGACCAGCCCCAGCATTTT.

This clonotype was detected a few times. The CDR3 DNA reads TGTGCCATCCTTACGACTAGCGGGGGCTACAATGAGCAGTTCTTC. This encodes CAILTTSGGYNEQFF. The V call is TRBV2, the J call TRBJ2-1; 12 bases are a match to TRBD2. Trimming at V came to 10 bases and at J to 3 bases, leaving 7 bases not matched to a gene. The CDR3 sequence is 15 residues long. CDR1 and CDR2 from the germline V gene are SNHLY and FYNNEI. Full variable domain (rest looked up from reference TRBV2 and TRBJ2-1): EPEVTQTPSHQVTQMGQEVILRCVPISNHLYFYWYRQILGQKVEFLVSFYNNEISEKSEIFDDQFSVERPDGSNFTLKIRSTKLEDSAMYFCAILTTSGGYNEQFFGPGTRLTVL.

Many counts were recorded for this clonotype. CDR3 loop: CASSTGLTPLAEAFF. As DNA, the CDR3 is TGTGCCAGCAGTACCGGTTTGACGCCATTGGCTGAAGCTTTCTTT. The V and J genes are TRBV25-1 and TRBJ1-1; D remains ambiguous. The CDR3 covers 15 residues. V dropped 5 bases and J dropped 6 bases, with 19 bases sitting between them. Germline CDR1 is MGHDK and CDR2 is SYGVNS. Looking up the rest from reference TRBV25-1 and TRBJ1-1 gives the full variable domain: EADIYQTPRYLVIGTGKKITLECSQTMGHDKMYWYQQDPGMELHLIHYSYGVNSTEKGDLSSESTVSRIRTEHFPLTLESARPSHTSQYLCASSTGLTPLAEAFFGQGTRLTVV.

This clonotype was seen repeatedly, ten times or more. As DNA, the CDR3 is TGTGCCAGCAGCGTAGGAGGCCAGGGGAGGACTGAAGCTTTCTTT. Encoded protein: CASSVGGQGRTEAFF. The genes are TRBV9 and TRBJ1-1, with D tentatively TRBD1 (6 bases). There are 15 residues in the CDR3. The germline gives CDR1 SGDLS, CDR2 YYNGEE. V shed 0 bases and J shed 5 bases, with 14 bases lying between them. Looking up the rest from reference TRBV9 and TRBJ1-1 gives the full variable domain: DSGVTQTPKHLITATGQRVTLRCSPRSGDLSVYWYQQSLDQGLQFLIQYYNGEERAKGNILERFSAQQFPDLHSELNLSSLELGDSALYFCASSVGGQGRTEAFFGQGTRLTVV.

There are a few counts of this clonotype. The genes are TRBV2 and TRBJ2-3, with 7 nucleotides matching TRBD1. J lost 3 bases, V lost 3 bases, and 6 bases had no gene match. This CDR3 contains 15 residues. Germline V gives CDR1 SNHLY, CDR2 FYNNEI. This CDR3 is CASSDGTDSTDTQYF. In nucleotides, the CDR3 is TGTGCCAGCAGTGACGGGACAGACTCTACAGATACGCAGTATTTT. The variable domain in full, with the rest retrieved from reference TRBV2 and TRBJ2-3, is EPEVTQTPSHQVTQMGQEVILRCVPISNHLYFYWYRQILGQKVEFLVSFYNNEISEKSEIFDDQFSVERPDGSNFTLKIRSTKLEDSAMYFCASSDGTDSTDTQYFGPGTRLTVL.

This clonotype has just a few counts. This sequence joins TRBV4-2 and TRBJ2-3; D unresolved. The germline V gene encodes CDR1 LGHNA and CDR2 YNFKEQ. This CDR3 has 17 residues. Trimming left V 4 bases short and J 2 bases short, with 19 bases between. CDR3: CASSPLRALLDTDTQYF. CDR3 nucleotides: TGTGCCAGCAGCCCGCTTCGAGCTCTCTTAGACACAGATACGCAGTATTTT.

The sample holds a few counts of this clonotype. This chain joins TRBV5-1 and TRBJ1-1; no reliable D call. The CDR3 sequence is 14 residues long. V was clipped by 0 bases and J by 4 bases, with 10 bases between them. Germline-derived CDR1 and CDR2 are SGHRS and YFSETQ. CDR3 DNA sequence: TGCGCCAGCAGCTTGGATAACGGTGGCACTGAAGCTTTCTTT. The encoded protein is CASSLDNGGTEAFF.

This clonotype was seen more than once but under ten times. The rearrangement uses TRBV12-3 or TRBV12-4 and TRBJ1-1; D remains ambiguous. Trimming cost V 3 bases and J 0 bases, with 11 bases left between them. CDR3 length equals 15 residues. CDR3 protein: CASSLSLVMNTEAFF. The CDR3, as DNA: TGTGCCAGCAGTTTGTCTCTAGTGATGAACACTGAAGCTTTCTTT.

The chain links TRBV20-1 to TRBJ2-7; 11 positions match TRBD2. CDR1 and CDR2 (germline): DFQATT, SNEGSKA (reference sequence). With 4 bases clipped from V and 7 bases from J, the junction kept 6 bases outside the gene matches. The length of the CDR3 is 13 residues. The CDR3 nucleotides read TGCAGTGCTACAACGGGACTAGCGGAGGAGCAGTACGTC. This codes for CSATTGLAEEQYV.

In the case of this clonotype: A read error may account for a junction end that differs from germline. The V call is TRBV6-2 or TRBV6-3, the J call TRBJ2-4; 12 nucleotides agree with TRBD1. This CDR3 region has 12 residues. CDR1 and CDR2 (germline): MNHEY, SVGEGT. CDR3 protein: CASSHRDRGLGF. The CDR3 coding sequence is TGTGCCAGCAGTCACCGGGACAGGGGGCTTGGTTTC.